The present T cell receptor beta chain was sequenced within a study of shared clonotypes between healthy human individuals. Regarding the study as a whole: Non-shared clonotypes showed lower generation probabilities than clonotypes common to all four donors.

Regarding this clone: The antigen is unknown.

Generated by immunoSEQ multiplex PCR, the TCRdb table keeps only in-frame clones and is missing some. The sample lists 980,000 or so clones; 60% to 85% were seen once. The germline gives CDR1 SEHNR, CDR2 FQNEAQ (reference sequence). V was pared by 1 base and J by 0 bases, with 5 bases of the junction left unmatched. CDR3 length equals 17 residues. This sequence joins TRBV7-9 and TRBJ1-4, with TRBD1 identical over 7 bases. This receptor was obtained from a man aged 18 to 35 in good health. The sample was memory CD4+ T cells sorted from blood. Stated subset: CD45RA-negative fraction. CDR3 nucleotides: TGTGCCAGCAGCTTAGGAGTAGGGACAGCAACTAATGAAAAACTGTTTTTT. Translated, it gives CASSLGVGTATNEKLFF.